Only one count was recorded for the clone carrying this TCR beta chain. Original handling: For nucleated cells, counts were estimated from reference gene primer amplification. Some clones are missing from TCRdb's copy, which holds only in-frame ones; the method was immunoSEQ multiplex PCR. The V and J calls and the clone size are those of that table, but D and trimming were determined from the DNA. The table lists just under 90,000 clones, 72% of them singletons. The record originates from a study of blood T cell repertoires in COVID-19. Study in general: Nucleic acid was either cDNA or gDNA, and it came from T cells, B-cell-depleted T cells, or PBMCs.

CDR3 length equals 13 residues. Germline CDR1 is KGHSH and CDR2 is LQKENI. With 3 bases removed from V and 6 bases from J, the gap between germline ends came to 6 bases. The chain has TRBV18 and TRBJ1-6, with unresolved D. This receptor was taken from a woman of 80 years or more with acute or convalescent COVID-19. The specimen was peripheral blood. CDR3 in DNA: TGTGCCAGCTCACCCTCAGTTAATTCACCCCTCCACTTT. This sequence encodes CASSPSVNSPLHF.